Below, one T cell receptor (beta chain) is given with its context. Antigen specificity is unknown. The sample originates from a study of OX40 agonist ivuxolimab in advanced cancers. Anyone with autoimmune disease history or systemic immunosuppression was excluded. The V gene lost 3 bases and the J gene lost 5 bases, with 16 bases spanning the gap. The CDR3 runs 15 residues. Study-level results: Partial responders at 0.1-3.0 mg/kg showed near-lowest clonal expansion. Both CD4+ and CD8+ T cell populations in blood had undergone clonal expansion by week 6 at 0.1 to 3.0 mg/kg.

Clones were sequenced by immunoSEQ multiplex PCR, and TCRdb holds only the in-frame ones, with some missing. The profile shows approximately 90,000 clones, around 87% of them singletons. The chain links TRBV23-1 to TRBJ1-1; tentative D call: TRBD1 (6 bases). TRBV23-1 is noted as an ORF with a role that remains uncertain. This receptor was obtained from an adult with an advanced solid tumor such as melanoma, head and neck, liver or kidney cancer. Specimen: CD4+ or CD8+ T cells sorted from blood, collected in a trial of the OX40 agonist ivuxolimab. The CDR3 loop reads CASSHQGQGRTEAFF. The CDR3 DNA is TGCGCCAGCAGTCACCAAGGCCAGGGGAGGACTGAAGCTTTCTTT.